This entry lists 5 T cell receptor beta chains sequenced from one sample in a study of cytomegalovirus exposure and HLA in healthy donors (TCRdb year 2017). Receptor libraries were prepared by the immunoSEQ multiplex PCR assay. In its TCRdb copy, this immuneACCESS table keeps in-frame sequences only and misses some clones. Where compared with another copy, unresolved V genes explain less than half of these, and the others have no known cause. The sample yields about 140,000 clones; roughly nine tenths were counted once. The ten largest clones capture about 2.7% of the sample. Sequences were obtained from PBMCs. These TCRs come from a man between 18 and 29 years old in good health and CMV-seronegative.

This chain connects TRBV7-2 to TRBJ1-2, with 8 nucleotides matching TRBD1. J gave up 8 bases and V 1 base, and 6 bases lay outside the gene matches. Germline V lookup: CDR1 SGHTA, CDR2 FQGNSA. The CDR3 has 14 amino acids. CDR3 DNA sequence: TGTGCCAGCAGCTTAGAGCAGGGGGCGGGAGGCTACACCTTC. Protein: CASSLEQGAGGYTF.

The chain combines TRBV18 with TRBJ1-3; a possible D gene is TRBD1 (6 bases). V was clipped by 2 bases and J by 0 bases, with 11 bases between them. This CDR3 region has 16 residues. Germline loops: CDR1 KGHSH, CDR2 LQKENI. Written as DNA, the CDR3 is TGTGCCAGCTCACCAATGGGACACACCTCTGGAAACACCATATATTTT. It specifies CASSPMGHTSGNTIYF.

Here the CDR3 reads CASSGDRGDYGYTF. CDR3 coding DNA: TGTGCCAGCAGTGGGGACAGGGGGGACTATGGCTACACCTTC. V gene TRBV25-1 combines with J gene TRBJ1-2; 11 bases align to TRBD1. V lost 4 bases to trimming and J lost 3 bases; unmatched junction nucleotides: 1. Germline CDR1 and CDR2: MGHDK and SYGVNS. This CDR3 is built from 14 residues.

J is TRBJ2-3 and V is TRBV9; 9 bases map to TRBD1. CDR3 length: 16 residues. Losses at the gene ends were 7 bases for V and 3 bases for J; bases not matched to a gene: 12. Germline V lookup: CDR1 SGDLS, CDR2 YYNGEE. The DNA of the CDR3 is TGTGCCAGCGGACCACGCCGGGACAGGGCGACAGATACGCAGTATTTT. It encodes CASGPRRDRATDTQYF.

This CDR3 reads CASSPVPLLGNTIYF. CDR3 coding DNA: TGTGCCAGCAGTCCTGTCCCCCTTCTCGGAAACACCATATATTTT. The rearrangement joins TRBV6-1 to TRBJ1-3; no clear D gene. Trimming took off 5 bases at V and 4 bases at J, with 15 bases between the two ends. CDR1 is MNHNS and CDR2 is SASEGT in the germline V gene. This CDR3 region has 15 residues.